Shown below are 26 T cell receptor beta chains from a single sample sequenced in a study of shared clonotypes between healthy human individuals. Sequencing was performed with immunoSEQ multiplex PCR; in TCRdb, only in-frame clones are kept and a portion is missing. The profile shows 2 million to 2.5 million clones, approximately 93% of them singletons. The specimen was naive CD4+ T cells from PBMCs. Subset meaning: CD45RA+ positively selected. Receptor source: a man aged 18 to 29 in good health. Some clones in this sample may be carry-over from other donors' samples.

The CDR3 reads CASWWTGEFNYGYTF. CDR3 in DNA: TGTGCCAGCTGGTGGACAGGGGAGTTTAACTATGGCTACACCTTC. This chain joins TRBV6-6 and TRBJ1-2, with 9 nucleotides matching TRBD1. Looked up from germline, CDR1 is MNHNY and CDR2 is SVGAGI (reference sequence). V was pared by 8 bases and J by 1 base, with 8 bases of the junction left unmatched. This CDR3 has 15 residues.

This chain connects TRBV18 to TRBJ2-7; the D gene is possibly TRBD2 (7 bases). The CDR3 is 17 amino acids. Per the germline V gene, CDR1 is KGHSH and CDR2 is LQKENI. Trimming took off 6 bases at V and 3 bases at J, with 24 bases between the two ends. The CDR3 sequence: CASSALPRGGVNYEQYF. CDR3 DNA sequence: TGTGCCAGCTCGGCGCTGCCAAGGGGGGGTGTTAACTACGAGCAGTACTTC.

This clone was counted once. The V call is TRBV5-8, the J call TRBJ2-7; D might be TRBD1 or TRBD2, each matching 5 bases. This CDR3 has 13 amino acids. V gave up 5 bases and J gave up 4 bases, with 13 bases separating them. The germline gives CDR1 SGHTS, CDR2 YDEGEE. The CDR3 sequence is CASSQGPIYEQYF. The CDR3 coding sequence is TGTGCCAGCAGTCAGGGACCTATTTACGAGCAGTACTTC.

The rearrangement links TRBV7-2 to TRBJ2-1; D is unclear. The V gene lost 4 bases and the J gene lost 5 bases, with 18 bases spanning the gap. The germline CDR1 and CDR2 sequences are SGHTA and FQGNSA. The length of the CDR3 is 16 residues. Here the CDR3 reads CASSSYTTSLNNEQFF. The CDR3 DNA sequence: TGTGCCAGCAGCTCGTATACTACTTCCCTAAACAATGAGCAGTTCTTC.

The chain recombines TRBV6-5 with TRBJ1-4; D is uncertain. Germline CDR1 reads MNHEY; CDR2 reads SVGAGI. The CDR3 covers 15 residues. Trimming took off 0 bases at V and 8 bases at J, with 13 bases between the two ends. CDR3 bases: TGTGCCAGCAGTTACTCGGGTGCACGAAACGAAAAACTGTTTTTT. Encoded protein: CASSYSGARNEKLFF.

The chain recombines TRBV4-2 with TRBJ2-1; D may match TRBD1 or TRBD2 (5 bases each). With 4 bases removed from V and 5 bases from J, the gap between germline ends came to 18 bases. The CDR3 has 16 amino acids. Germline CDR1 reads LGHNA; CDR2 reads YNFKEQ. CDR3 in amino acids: CASSRTDRDAHNEQFF. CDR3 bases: TGTGCCAGCAGCCGTACCGACCGGGACGCCCACAATGAGCAGTTCTTC.

The CDR3 protein is CASSAIQAEKAFF. The CDR3 nucleotides are TGTGCCAGCAGCGCCATACAGGCAGAAAAAGCTTTCTTT. The chain carries TRBV21-1 and TRBJ1-1; TRBD1, the table's D call, lacks a check against the DNA. TRBV21-1 is tagged as a pseudogene. The CDR3 is 13 residues long.

CDR3 DNA: TGTGCCAGTAGTATAGACAGGAACTCCCAAGAGACCCAGTACTTC. It is translated as CASSIDRNSQETQYF. The chain has TRBV19 and TRBJ2-5; D call uncertain. Trimming shortened V by 0 bases and J by 1 base, and 9 bases separated the two germline ends. Germline V gives CDR1 LNHDA, CDR2 SQIVND (reference sequence). The length of the CDR3 is 15 residues.

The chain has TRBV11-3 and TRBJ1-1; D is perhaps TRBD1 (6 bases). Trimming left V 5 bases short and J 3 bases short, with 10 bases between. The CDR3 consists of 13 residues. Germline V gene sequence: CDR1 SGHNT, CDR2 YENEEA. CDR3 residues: CASSRGGDTEAFF. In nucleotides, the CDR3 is TGTGCCAGCAGCCGAGGGGGTGACACTGAAGCTTTCTTT.

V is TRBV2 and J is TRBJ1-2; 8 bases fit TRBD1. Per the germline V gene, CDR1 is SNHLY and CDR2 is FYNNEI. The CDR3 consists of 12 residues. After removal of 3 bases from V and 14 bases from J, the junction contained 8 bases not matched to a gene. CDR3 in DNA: TGTGCCAGCAGTGACTCGACCAGGGGGCAGACCTTC. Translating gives CASSDSTRGQTF.

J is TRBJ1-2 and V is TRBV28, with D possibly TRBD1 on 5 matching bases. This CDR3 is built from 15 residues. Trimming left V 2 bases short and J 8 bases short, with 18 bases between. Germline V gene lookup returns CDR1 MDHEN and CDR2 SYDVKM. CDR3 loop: CASSLRGRAYSGYTF. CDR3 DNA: TGTGCCAGCAGTTTAAGGGGCAGGGCATATTCGGGCTACACCTTC.

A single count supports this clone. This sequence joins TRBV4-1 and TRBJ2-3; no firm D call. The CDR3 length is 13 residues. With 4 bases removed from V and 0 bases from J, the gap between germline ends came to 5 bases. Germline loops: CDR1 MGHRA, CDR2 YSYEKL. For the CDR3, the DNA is TGCGCCAGCAGCCGCGGTAGCACAGATACGCAGTATTTT. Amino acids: CASSRGSTDTQYF.

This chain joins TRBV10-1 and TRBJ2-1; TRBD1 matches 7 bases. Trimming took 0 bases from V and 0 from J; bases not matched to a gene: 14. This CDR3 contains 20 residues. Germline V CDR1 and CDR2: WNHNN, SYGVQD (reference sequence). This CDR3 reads CASSESMWGTAPSSYNEQFF. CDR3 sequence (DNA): TGCGCCAGCAGTGAGTCGATGTGGGGGACAGCTCCAAGCTCCTACAATGAGCAGTTCTTC.

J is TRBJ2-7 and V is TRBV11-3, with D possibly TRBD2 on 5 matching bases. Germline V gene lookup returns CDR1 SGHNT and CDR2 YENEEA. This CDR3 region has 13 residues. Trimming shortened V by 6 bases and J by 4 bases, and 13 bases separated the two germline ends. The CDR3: CASSAGENYEQYF. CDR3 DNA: TGTGCCAGCAGTGCCGGGGAAAATTACGAGCAGTACTTC.

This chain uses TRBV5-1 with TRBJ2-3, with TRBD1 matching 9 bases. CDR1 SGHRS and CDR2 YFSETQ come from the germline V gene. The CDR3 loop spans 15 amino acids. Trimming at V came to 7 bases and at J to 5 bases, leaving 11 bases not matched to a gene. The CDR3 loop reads CASADPQGAGDTQYF. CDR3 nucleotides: TGCGCCAGCGCTGACCCACAGGGGGCAGGAGATACGCAGTATTTT.

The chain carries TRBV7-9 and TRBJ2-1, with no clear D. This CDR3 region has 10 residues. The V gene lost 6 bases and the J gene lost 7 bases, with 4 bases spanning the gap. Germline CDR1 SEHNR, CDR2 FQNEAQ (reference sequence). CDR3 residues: CASSQNEQFF. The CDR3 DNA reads TGTGCCAGCAGTCAGAATGAGCAGTTCTTC.

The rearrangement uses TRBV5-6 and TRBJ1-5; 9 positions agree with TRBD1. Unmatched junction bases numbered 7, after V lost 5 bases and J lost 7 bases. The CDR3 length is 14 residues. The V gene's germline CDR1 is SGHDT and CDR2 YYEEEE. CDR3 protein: CASSKDRGRQPQHF. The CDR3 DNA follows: TGTGCCAGCAGTAAGGACAGGGGACGGCAGCCCCAGCATTTT.

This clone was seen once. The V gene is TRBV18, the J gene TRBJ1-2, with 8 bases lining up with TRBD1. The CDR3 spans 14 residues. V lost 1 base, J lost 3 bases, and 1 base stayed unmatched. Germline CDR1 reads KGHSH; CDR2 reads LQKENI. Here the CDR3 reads CASSPQDRDYGYTF. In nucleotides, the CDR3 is TGTGCCAGCTCACCACAGGACAGGGACTATGGCTACACCTTC.

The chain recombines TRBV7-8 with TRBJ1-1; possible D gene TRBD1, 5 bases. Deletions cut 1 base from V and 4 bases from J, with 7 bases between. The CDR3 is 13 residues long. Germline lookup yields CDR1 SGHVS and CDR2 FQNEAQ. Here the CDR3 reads CASSLVTVTEAFF. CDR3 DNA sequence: TGTGCCAGCAGCTTAGTGACAGTCACTGAAGCTTTCTTT.

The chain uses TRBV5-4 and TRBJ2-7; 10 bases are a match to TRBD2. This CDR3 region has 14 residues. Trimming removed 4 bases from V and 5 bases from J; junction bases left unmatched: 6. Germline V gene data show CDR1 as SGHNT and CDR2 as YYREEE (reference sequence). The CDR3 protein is CASSPGLARNEQYF. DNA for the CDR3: TGTGCCAGCAGCCCGGGACTAGCGCGAAACGAGCAGTACTTC.

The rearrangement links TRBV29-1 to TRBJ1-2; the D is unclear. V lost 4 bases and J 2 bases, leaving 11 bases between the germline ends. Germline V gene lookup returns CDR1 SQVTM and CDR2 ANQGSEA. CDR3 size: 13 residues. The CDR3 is CSVVRTANYGYTF. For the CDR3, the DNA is TGCAGCGTTGTCAGGACGGCAAACTATGGCTACACCTTC.

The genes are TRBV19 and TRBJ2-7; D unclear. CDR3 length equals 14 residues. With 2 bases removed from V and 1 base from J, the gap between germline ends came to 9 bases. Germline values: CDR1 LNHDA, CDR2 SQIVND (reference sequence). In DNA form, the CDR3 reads TGTGCCAGTAGTATAAGGGTCTTGTCCTACGAGCAGTACTTC. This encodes CASSIRVLSYEQYF.

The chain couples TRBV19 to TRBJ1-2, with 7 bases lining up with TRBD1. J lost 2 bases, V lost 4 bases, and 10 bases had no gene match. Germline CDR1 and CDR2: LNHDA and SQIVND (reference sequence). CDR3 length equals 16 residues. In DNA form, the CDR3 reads TGTGCCAGTAGTAGGGACCAGAGACAGGGAAACTATGGCTACACCTTC. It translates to CASSRDQRQGNYGYTF.

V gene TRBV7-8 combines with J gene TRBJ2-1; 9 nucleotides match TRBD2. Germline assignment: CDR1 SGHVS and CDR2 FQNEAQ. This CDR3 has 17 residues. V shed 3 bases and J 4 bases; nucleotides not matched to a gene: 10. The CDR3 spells CASSFRSAGGGYNEQFF. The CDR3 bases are TGTGCCAGCAGCTTTAGGTCGGCGGGAGGGGGATACAATGAGCAGTTCTTC.

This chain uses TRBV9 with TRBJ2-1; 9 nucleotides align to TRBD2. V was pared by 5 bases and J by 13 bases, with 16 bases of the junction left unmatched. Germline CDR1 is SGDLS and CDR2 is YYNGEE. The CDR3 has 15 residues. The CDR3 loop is CASSLVPGTSQGQFF. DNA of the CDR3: TGTGCCAGCAGTCTAGTGCCCGGGACTAGCCAAGGCCAGTTCTTC.

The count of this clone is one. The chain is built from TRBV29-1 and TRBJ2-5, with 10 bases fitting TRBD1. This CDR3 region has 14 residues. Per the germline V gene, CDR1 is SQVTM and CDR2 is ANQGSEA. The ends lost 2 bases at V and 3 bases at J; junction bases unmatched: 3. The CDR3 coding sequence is TGCAGCGTTGAACCGGGACAGGGGAAAGAGACCCAGTACTTC. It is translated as CSVEPGQGKETQYF. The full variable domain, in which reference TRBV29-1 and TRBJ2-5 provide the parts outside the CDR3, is SAVISQKPSRDICQRGTSLTIQCQVDSQVTMMFWYRQQPGQSLTLIATANQGSEATYESGFVIDKFPISRPNLTFSTLTVSNMSPEDSSIYLCSVEPGQGKETQYFGPGTRLLVL.